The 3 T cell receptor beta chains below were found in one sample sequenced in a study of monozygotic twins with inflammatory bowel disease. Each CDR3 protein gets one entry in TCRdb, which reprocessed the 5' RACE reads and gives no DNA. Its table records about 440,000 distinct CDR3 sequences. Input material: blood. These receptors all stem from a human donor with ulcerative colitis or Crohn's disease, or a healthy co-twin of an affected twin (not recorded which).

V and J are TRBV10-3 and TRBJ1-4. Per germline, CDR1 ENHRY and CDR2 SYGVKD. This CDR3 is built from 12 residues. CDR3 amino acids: CAISEDSEKLFF.

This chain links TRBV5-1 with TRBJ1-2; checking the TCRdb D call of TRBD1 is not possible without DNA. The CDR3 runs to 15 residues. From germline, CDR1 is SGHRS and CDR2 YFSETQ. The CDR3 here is CASSLATGGMGGYTF. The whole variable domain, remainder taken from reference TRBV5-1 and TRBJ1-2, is KAGVTQTPRYLIKTRGQQVTLSCSPISGHRSVSWYQQTPGQGLQFLFEYFSETQRNKGNFPGRFSGRQFSNSRSEMNVSTLELGDSALYLCASSLATGGMGGYTFGSGTRLTVV.

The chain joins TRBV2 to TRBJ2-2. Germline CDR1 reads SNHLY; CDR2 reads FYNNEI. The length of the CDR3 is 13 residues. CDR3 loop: CASRVFGTGELFF.